The clone carrying this T cell receptor (beta chain) was seen a few times. The antigen is unknown. Treatment given: roughly 11-day PBMC culture with coronavirus spike peptide pools or control peptides (ViraFEST assay). Once obtained from cultured CD4+ T cells, the DNA was sequenced using the Oncomine TCR Beta short-read assay. TCRdb passed the PCR reads through MiXCR, listing each CDR3 protein once. The sample shows some 19,000 distinct CDR3 sequences, around two fifths of them seen only once. The CDR3 spans 14 residues. Germline CDR1 SGHTA, CDR2 FQGTGA. V was pared by 5 bases and J by 3 bases, with 13 bases between. This specimen belongs to a study of vaccination and CD4 T cells after COVID-19. Whole-study context: A CEFX pool, an HIV-1 Nef pool, or else no peptide went into the control cultures.

This rearrangement joins TRBV7-3 to TRBJ2-5, with D perhaps matching TRBD1 (6 bases). This TCR derives from a human donor with COVID-19. Source material: cultured CD4+ T cells from blood. This CDR3 is CASSIQGLEETQYF. CDR3 in DNA: TGTGCCAGCAGCATACAGGGCTTAGAAGAGACCCAGTACTTC.